The clone carrying this T cell receptor (beta chain) was counted at least ten times. Its antigen is still unknown. The germline V gene encodes CDR1 LGHNT and CDR2 FRNRAP. This CDR3 is built from 13 residues. The V gene lost 4 bases and the J gene lost 1 base, with 7 bases spanning the gap. This record comes from a study of CD8 T cells in ankylosing spondylitis. TCRdb independently ran MiXCR on the 5' RACE reads; one entry per CDR3 protein. Of 150,000 or so distinct CDR3 sequences listed, 11% are singletons. The study, taken as a whole, reports: In ankylosing spondylitis blood, a motif of roughly eight highly homologous TCR beta variants appeared characteristic. Certain motif variants had earlier appeared in reactive arthritis synovial fluid and blood.

The chain couples TRBV12-5 to TRBJ1-1; no reliable D call. The specimen was blood, either unsorted or a sorted T cell fraction (not recorded which). This receptor was obtained from a male donor with ankylosing spondylitis or in good health (not recorded which). In nucleotides, the CDR3 is TGTGCTAGTGGTTCTGAACCGAACACTGAAGCTTTCTTT. Protein product: CASGSEPNTEAFF.